This is a list of T cell receptor beta chains from one sample in a study of T cell responses to AZD1222 COVID-19 vaccine. Clones were read by immunoSEQ multiplex PCR, and TCRdb kept only the in-frame ones, dropping some. The data contain just under 55,000 clones, approximately 90% of them singletons. The sequencing used peripheral blood, collected on day 0 of AZD1222 vaccination. The receptors derive from an adult in good health. CDR3s include the opening cysteine and the closing phenylalanine or tryptophan. D genes are given only for firm matches. Only some rows state a clone size, as once, few, many or a class for expanded clones.

v_gene	len	abundance	d_gene	j_gene	CDR3nt	CDR3aa
TRBV5-1	14	NA	TRBD1	TRBJ2-2	TGCGCCAGCAGTGCAGGGGGATTAACCGGGGAGCTGTTTTTT	CASSAGGLTGELFF
TRBV9	13	NA	NA	TRBJ2-7	TGTGCCAGCAGCTCTCGGGGCGGGGACGAGCAGTACTTC	CASSSRGGDEQYF
TRBV11-2	13	NA	NA	TRBJ2-7	TGTGCCAGCAGCTTAGACGGCAGGGGCGAGCAGTACTTC	CASSLDGRGEQYF
TRBV6-5	14	NA	TRBD1	TRBJ2-7	TGTGCCAGCAGCCCCGGGACAGGCCCCTACGAGCAGTACTTC	CASSPGTGPYEQYF
TRBV6-5	15	once	TRBD2	TRBJ2-3	TGTGCCAGCAGTTATTCTAGCGGGGGCTCAGATACGCAGTATTTT	CASSYSSGGSDTQYF
TRBV9	18	NA	NA	TRBJ2-5	TGTGCCAGCAGCGCCTCGCGACCCAGCTATATGTTCCAAGAGACCCAGTACTTC	CASSASRPSYMFQETQYF
TRBV5-5	15	NA	TRBD1	TRBJ1-6	TGTGCCAGCAGCCTGCTGGGACAGAATAATTCACCCCTCCACTTT	CASSLLGQNNSPLHF
TRBV6-5	14	NA	NA	TRBJ1-2	TGTGCCAGCAGCCCCCCGGGAGATTACTATGGCTACACCTTC	CASSPPGDYYGYTF
TRBV6-5	16	NA	TRBD1	TRBJ2-1	TGTGCCAGCAGTTACTCCGGGACAGGGGCTTACAATGAGCAGTTCTTC	CASSYSGTGAYNEQFF
TRBV2	12	NA	NA	TRBJ1-5	TGTGCCAGCAGTGAAGCGGCCGTACCCCAGCATTTT	CASSEAAVPQHF
TRBV6-1	15	NA	NA	TRBJ1-5	TGTGCCAGCAGTGAAGGACCGGGGGCCCATCAGCCCCAGCATTTT	CASSEGPGAHQPQHF
TRBV9	13	few	NA	TRBJ1-4	TGTGCCAGCAGCGGGCAGGGTAATGAAAAACTGTTTTTT	CASSGQGNEKLFF
TRBV10-1	16	NA	NA	TRBJ2-3	TGCGCCAGCAGTGGAACGGCGGGGTTCCAATTAGATACGCAGTATTTT	CASSGTAGFQLDTQYF
TRBV15	17	NA	NA	TRBJ2-2	TGTGCCACCAGCAGCGGACCGGGTAACGCGAACACCGGGGAGCTGTTTTTT	CATSSGPGNANTGELFF
TRBV6-2/TRBV6-3	13	NA	NA	TRBJ1-3	TGTGCCAGCAGTCGGGACGCTGGAAACACCATATATTTT	CASSRDAGNTIYF
TRBV23-1	13	NA	NA	TRBJ2-1	TGCGCCAGCAGTCAATCGTGGGAGAGTGAGCAGTTCTTC	CASSQSWESEQFF
TRBV18	15	NA	TRBD1	TRBJ2-7	TGTGCCAGCACCACTGGCCCGACAGGGGCCTACGAGCAGTACTTC	CASTTGPTGAYEQYF
TRBV29-1	12	NA	NA	TRBJ1-1	TGCAGCGCCGTAATAGGGGCCGCTGAAGCTTTCTTT	CSAVIGAAEAFF
TRBV28	15	NA	NA	TRBJ2-3	TGTGCCAGCAGTTTGACTACCTCCCGCCCAGATACGCAGTATTTT	CASSLTTSRPDTQYF
TRBV28	15	NA	TRBD2	TRBJ2-1	TGTGCCAGCAGTTCCATGGGGGAGGGAGGCAATGAGCAGTTCTTC	CASSSMGEGGNEQFF
TRBV7-3	15	NA	NA	TRBJ2-5	TGTGCCAGCAGCTGGGGGTCCGGGGAAGGAGAGACCCAGTACTTC	CASSWGSGEGETQYF
TRBV18	15	NA	NA	TRBJ1-5	TGTGCCAGCTCACCCTCCCCGGGGGGGGATCAGCCCCAGCATTTT	CASSPSPGGDQPQHF
TRBV6-5	14	NA	TRBD1	TRBJ2-7	TGTGCCAGCAAAGAGGGCCAGGGGGCTTACGAGCAGTACTTC	CASKEGQGAYEQYF
TRBV30	14	NA	TRBD1	TRBJ2-5	TGTGCCTGGAGCGCCGACAGGGGGTCAGAGACCCAGTACTTC	CAWSADRGSETQYF
TRBV5-1	15	NA	TRBD1	TRBJ2-7	TGCGCCAGCAGAGATTATCCGGACAGGACCTACGAGCAGTACTTC	CASRDYPDRTYEQYF
TRBV5-4	14	NA	NA	TRBJ1-1	TGTGCCAGCAGCTCACAGGGTATGAACACTGAAGCTTTCTTT	CASSSQGMNTEAFF
TRBV6-1	13	NA	NA	TRBJ2-1	TGTGCCAGCAGTGATGGCCCGTACAATGAGCAGTTCTTC	CASSDGPYNEQFF
TRBV19	16	NA	TRBD1	TRBJ1-4	TGTGCCACCAAGACCATTTGGGACAGGCATAATGAAAAACTGTTTTTT	CATKTIWDRHNEKLFF
TRBV12-3/TRBV12-4	12	NA	NA	TRBJ1-1	TGTGCCAGTCGGACGGTGAACACTGAAGCTTTCTTT	CASRTVNTEAFF
TRBV19	14	NA	NA	TRBJ1-1	TGTGCCAGTAGACCTGACAGTATGAACACTGAAGCTTTCTTT	CASRPDSMNTEAFF
TRBV6-5	15	NA	TRBD1	TRBJ1-4	TGTGCCAGCAGCCAAAGACAGGGGGCTCGTGAAAAACTGTTTTTT	CASSQRQGAREKLFF
TRBV7-9	14	NA	NA	TRBJ2-7	TGTGCCAGCAGCTTAGGGCAGGGAACCGCCGAGCAGTACTTC	CASSLGQGTAEQYF
TRBV6-5	16	NA	NA	TRBJ1-3	TGTGCCAGCAGTTACGGGGGGCCCCTCTCTGGAAACACCATATATTTT	CASSYGGPLSGNTIYF
TRBV6-5	12	NA	NA	TRBJ1-1	TGTGCCTCGTCGGGCGTGAACACTGAAGCTTTCTTT	CASSGVNTEAFF
TRBV7-9	14	NA	NA	TRBJ1-1	TGTGCCAGCAGCCCCGGGAGATTTGACACTGAAGCTTTCTTT	CASSPGRFDTEAFF
TRBV5-4	16	NA	TRBD1	TRBJ1-2	TGTGCCAGCAACACCGGACAGGGAGCACTTAACTATGGCTACACCTTC	CASNTGQGALNYGYTF
TRBV19	14	once	TRBD1	TRBJ1-2	TGTGCCAGTATGGGGGACAGGGTGGGATATGGCTACACCTTC	CASMGDRVGYGYTF
TRBV12-3/TRBV12-4	13	NA	NA	TRBJ2-2	TGTGCCACCAGAGCCCTGGGCACCGGGGAGCTGTTTTTT	CATRALGTGELFF
TRBV6-2/TRBV6-3	14	NA	TRBD1	TRBJ1-5	TGTGCCAGCAGCCCCGGACAGGCCAATCAGCCCCAGCATTTT	CASSPGQANQPQHF
TRBV7-2	17	NA	TRBD1	TRBJ1-4	TGTGCCAGCAGCTTAGGTGGGGGACAGGTCATAGGGGAAAAACTGTTTTTT	CASSLGGGQVIGEKLFF
TRBV7-2	18	NA	TRBD2	TRBJ2-2	TGTGCCAGCAGCTCCAGACCCCTGCTAGCGGGGAACACCGGGGAGCTGTTTTTT	CASSSRPLLAGNTGELFF
TRBV19	13	NA	NA	TRBJ1-1	TGTGCCAGTAGTATAGGGGGTAACACTGAAGCTTTCTTT	CASSIGGNTEAFF
TRBV3-1/TRBV3-2	16	NA	TRBD1	TRBJ2-2	TGTGCCAGCAGCAGACGACAGGGGACCAACACCGGGGAGCTGTTTTTT	CASSRRQGTNTGELFF
TRBV25-1	14	medium-sized	NA	TRBJ1-1	TGTGCCAGCACCTATGGGGGATACGACACTGAAGCTTTCTTT	CASTYGGYDTEAFF